This entry concerns a single T cell receptor beta chain. This entry comes from a study of cytomegalovirus exposure and HLA in healthy donors. Primers for the PCR totalled 60 Vbeta and 13 Jbeta. Sequencing used immunoSEQ multiplex PCR; TCRdb keeps in-frame clones, though not all of them. This sample has fewer than 200,000 clones, with under 80% found just once. The source material was PBMCs. The TCR sequence derives from a female donor in good health and CMV-seronegative.

CDR3 amino acids: CASSEPGIYGYTF. The CDR3 nucleotides read TGCGCCAGCAGCGAGCCGGGGATCTATGGCTACACCTTC. The chain is built from TRBV5-1 and TRBJ1-2; D is uncertain. The CDR3 has 13 residues. V was cut by 4 bases and J by 4 bases, with 11 bases left in between. Looked up from germline, CDR1 is SGHRS and CDR2 is YFSETQ.